This is a list of T cell receptor beta chains from one sample in a study of beta chain features in type 1 diabetes. The assay was immunoSEQ multiplex PCR, and TCRdb's table has in-frame clones only and misses some. The repertoire includes under 350,000 clones, 13% to 15% of them detected once, and about 0.016% sits in the top ten. Input material: naive CD4+ T cells from blood. The receptor source for this set is a man aged 25-40 years with type 1 diabetes. Both conserved end residues are part of each CDR3. Each record gives: D gene, V gene, J gene, clone size, CDR3 protein, CDR3 DNA. D genes are given only for firm matches. The size entry is marked missing in some rows and otherwise reads once, few, many or a size class.

TRBD2,TRBV29-1,TRBJ2-2,NA,CSVDGGAGINTGELFF,TGCAGCGTTGATGGAGGAGCGGGGATAAACACCGGGGAGCTGTTTTTT
TRBD2,TRBV5-1,TRBJ2-1,few,CASSSQGLAGDNEQFF,TGCGCCAGCAGCTCTCAGGGACTAGCGGGGGACAATGAGCAGTTCTTC
NA,TRBV6-1,TRBJ2-5,NA,CASSEMAGWETQYF,TGTGCCAGCAGTGAAATGGCAGGGTGGGAGACCCAGTACTTC
NA,TRBV7-8,TRBJ2-4,few,CASSPGTILAKNIQYF,TGTGCCAGCAGCCCTGGGACAATCCTAGCCAAAAACATTCAGTACTTC
NA,TRBV7-9,TRBJ2-3,few,CASSLEGVARHTQYF,TGTGCCAGCAGCCTAGAAGGGGTTGCAAGGCATACGCAGTATTTT
TRBD2,TRBV6-5,TRBJ2-5,few,CASSPGLAGTQYF,TGTGCCAGCAGCCCTGGACTAGCAGGGACCCAGTACTTC
NA,TRBV7-6,TRBJ2-5,NA,CASQGRTADLGETQYF,TGTGCCAGCCAGGGCCGGACGGCCGATTTGGGGGAGACCCAGTACTTC
NA,TRBV27,TRBJ2-7,few,CASRVSFATYEQYF,TGTGCCAGCAGAGTTAGCTTTGCGACCTACGAGCAGTACTTC
TRBD2,TRBV28,TRBJ2-7,few,CASSSVTGTSGSYEQYF,TGTGCCAGCAGTTCCGTTACCGGGACTAGCGGTTCCTACGAGCAGTACTTC
NA,TRBV19,TRBJ1-1,NA,CASSIVGGNTEAFF,TGTGCCAGTAGTATTGTTGGCGGGAACACTGAAGCTTTCTTT
TRBD2,TRBV18,TRBJ2-7,NA,CASSPRLAGSYEQYF,TGTGCCAGCTCACCACGACTAGCGGGTTCCTACGAGCAGTACTTC
NA,TRBV27,TRBJ2-7,few,CASSSARGAYEQYF,TGTGCCAGCAGTTCCGCCCGCGGGGCTTACGAGCAGTACTTC
NA,TRBV2,TRBJ1-1,few,CASRYRAEAFF,TGTGCCAGCAGGTACAGGGCTGAAGCTTTCTTT
NA,TRBV7-9,TRBJ1-1,few,CASSLAREAFF,TGTGCCAGCAGCCTAGCGAGGGAAGCTTTCTTT
NA,TRBV7-9,TRBJ1-1,few,CASSPQYDGTEAFF,TGTGCCAGCAGCCCACAATACGACGGGACTGAAGCTTTCTTT
NA,TRBV2,TRBJ2-1,NA,CASVTVPQKFF,TGTGCCAGCGTAACAGTGCCGCAGAAGTTCTTC
TRBD1,TRBV7-9,TRBJ2-3,NA,CASSSPGQDSTDTQYF,TGTGCCAGCAGCAGCCCGGGACAGGACAGCACAGATACGCAGTATTTT
TRBD1,TRBV19,TRBJ2-4,NA,CASSAGGTGENIQYF,TGTGCCAGTAGCGCCGGTGGGACAGGGGAAAACATTCAGTACTTC
TRBD1,TRBV5-1,TRBJ2-5,few,CASSLAGTGQETQYF,TGCGCCAGCAGCTTGGCCGGGACAGGGCAAGAGACCCAGTACTTC
NA,TRBV12-5,TRBJ1-5,few,CASGPGNQPQHF,TGTGCTAGTGGACCAGGGAATCAGCCCCAGCATTTT
NA,TRBV4-2,TRBJ2-1,NA,CASSQDLTVEQFF,TGTGCCAGCAGCCAAGATCTGACAGTTGAGCAGTTCTTC
TRBD1,TRBV15,TRBJ2-7,NA,CATSRTGVGSYEQYF,TGTGCCACCAGCAGAACAGGGGTCGGATCCTACGAGCAGTACTTC
NA,TRBV15,TRBJ1-1,NA,CATSRPGAITEAFF,TGTGCCACCAGCCGCCCGGGAGCGATCACTGAAGCTTTCTTT
NA,TRBV20-1,TRBJ2-7,few,CSVGRGYEQYF,TGCAGTGTCGGGAGAGGGTACGAGCAGTACTTC
TRBD1,TRBV28,TRBJ1-1,few,CASKLASTGDTEAFF,TGTGCCAGCAAACTTGCCTCAACAGGGGACACTGAAGCTTTCTTT
NA,TRBV7-9,TRBJ2-7,NA,CASSPTGQPTYEQYF,TGTGCCAGCAGCCCCACCGGACAGCCAACCTACGAGCAGTACTTC
NA,TRBV11-1,TRBJ2-1,NA,CASSTRGRANEQFF,TGTGCCAGCAGCACCCGAGGCAGGGCGAATGAGCAGTTCTTC
NA,TRBV6-4,TRBJ2-5,NA,CARQCRSGETQYF,TGTGCCCGACAATGTAGATCCGGAGAGACCCAGTACTTC